This is a list of T cell receptor beta chains from one sample in a study of blood T cell repertoires in COVID-19. The table came from immunoSEQ multiplex PCR; TCRdb's copy has only in-frame clones and leaves some out. The data contain approximately 310,000 clones, 85% of them seen just once; the ten biggest clones take up 1.9%. The specimen was PBMCs or T cells enriched from blood (not recorded which). These receptors were obtained from a woman in her twenties or thirties who had been exposed to COVID-19. Both conserved end residues are part of each CDR3.

v_gene | CDR3aa
TRBV30 | CAWSLSSGNTIYF
TRBV7-9 | CASRQGAAEKLFF
TRBV6-5 | CASSLTDPPYEQYF
TRBV2 | CASSGEGGTDTQYF
TRBV9 | CASSRDRETQYF
TRBV27 | CASSLMGTSGETQYF
TRBV9 | CASKGPSYNEQFF
TRBV9 | CASSVSQGYQETQYF
TRBV2 | CASNSDSSYEQYF
TRBV27 | CASSLSGRGEQFF
TRBV25-1 | CASSFGDQPQHF
TRBV5-4 | CASSLGLAGGETQYF
TRBV15 | CATSRGGRGTTEAFF
TRBV5-4 | CASSPPPGVQETQYF
TRBV6-5 | CASRNSDGETQHF
TRBV5-5 | CASSLIQVSWEQYF
TRBV7-2 | CASSLEGGALSPLHF
TRBV4-1 | CASSLGQGLLNQPQHF
TRBV30 | CAWSVLGAYGYTF
TRBV5-1 | CASSMDSNTGELFF